This T cell receptor (beta chain) originates from a study of T-cell memory formation after mild COVID-19. Study details: The study found TCR clusters largely donor specific.

TCRdb re-derived calls from the 5' RACE reads in MiXCR, one entry per CDR3 protein. The sample shows under 650,000 distinct CDR3 sequences, approximately 18% of them seen only once. To note about this clonotype: The target antigen is unknown.

The trim removed 0 bases at V and 3 bases at J, leaving 7 bases unmatched. Germline V CDR1 and CDR2: MNHNY, SVGAGI (reference sequence). The length of the CDR3 is 17 residues. General study results and limits: Contracting clones localized mainly to CM and EM when CD4+ and mainly to EMRA when CD8+. Several responding clones turned up in pre-infection memory, indicating that cross-reactive memory may have taken part. The SARS-CoV-2 specificity of second-wave clones reaching peak at day 37 remained unverified.

This TCR derives from an adult woman who had mild COVID-19 (a few samples of this study predate the infection). Cell type and time point are not known. Sequencing input: PBMCs or a T cell subset sorted from them (not recorded which). The chain recombines TRBV6-6 with TRBJ1-1; 10 nucleotides align to TRBD1. CDR3: CASSYSTGGSIYTEAFF. Here the CDR3 DNA reads TGTGCCAGCAGTTACTCGACAGGGGGCTCGATTTACACTGAAGCTTTCTTT.